This TCR beta chain is from a study of blood T cell repertoires in COVID-19. At the level of the study: Sites across the United States, Italy and Spain contributed samples from acute and convalescent COVID-19. T cells, B-cell-depleted T cells, or PBMCs supplied cDNA or gDNA.

This CDR3 region has 13 residues. Germline V gene data show CDR1 as LNHDA and CDR2 as SQIVND (reference sequence). The V end was cut by 4 bases, the J end by 4 bases, with 10 bases between. Original methodology: Scientists estimated how many nucleated cells there were by amplifying reference gene primers. TCRdb's table, derived via immunoSEQ multiplex PCR, lists solely in-frame clones and lacks some. Clone size and V and J calls were adopted from that table, with D and trimming inferred from the DNA. This sample yields a few hundred thousand clones, of which more than 75% are seen a single time; around 2.1% belongs to the top ten.

Sequenced: peripheral blood. The chain is built from TRBV19 and TRBJ1-1; TRBD1 is a possible D gene (6 bases). This TCR was recovered from a woman in her 30s who had recovered from COVID-19. This CDR3 reads CASSRAGATEAFF. In DNA form, the CDR3 reads TGTGCCAGTAGTAGAGCAGGGGCCACTGAAGCTTTCTTT.